These 27 T cell receptor beta chains share one sample of origin, sequenced in a study of T cell responses to AZD1222 COVID-19 vaccine. Generated by immunoSEQ multiplex PCR, the TCRdb table keeps only in-frame clones and is missing some. In the table there are roughly 100,000 clones, around 92% of which are singletons. Material: peripheral blood, obtained on day 0 of AZD1222 vaccination. The receptor source for this set is an adult in good health.

The gene calls are TRBV11-3 and TRBJ2-1; 9 bases are a match to TRBD2. The length of the CDR3 is 16 residues. In germline, CDR1 is SGHNT, CDR2 YENEEA. Trimming at V came to 3 bases and at J to 4 bases, leaving 7 bases not matched to a gene. CDR3 amino acids: CASSFLAGMNYNEQFF. The CDR3, as DNA: TGTGCCAGCAGCTTCCTAGCGGGAATGAATTACAATGAGCAGTTCTTC.

The V call is TRBV5-4, the J call TRBJ2-1; perhaps TRBD1 as D (6 bases). There are 13 residues in the CDR3. V lost 0 bases and J lost 6, with 7 bases in between. In germline, CDR1 is SGHNT, CDR2 YYREEE (reference sequence). CDR3 in DNA: TGTGCCAGCAGCTTGGGGGACACCAATGAGCAGTTCTTC. As protein: CASSLGDTNEQFF.

The CDR3 protein is CASRHPGGNEKLFF. CDR3 nucleotide sequence: TGCGCCAGCAGGCACCCGGGCGGTAATGAAAAACTGTTTTTT. This chain uses TRBV4-1 with TRBJ1-4; D is uncertain. Trimming removed 6 bases from V and 4 bases from J, with 12 bases in between. The length of the CDR3 is 14 residues. Germline CDR1 reads MGHRA; CDR2 reads YSYEKL.

Details on this clone: The identical CDR3 is also encoded by other nucleotide sequences in the sample. J is TRBJ1-2 and V is TRBV11-2; D may be TRBD1 (6 bases). The V end was cut by 2 bases, the J end by 2 bases, with 6 bases between. Germline assignment: CDR1 SGHAT and CDR2 FQNNGV. This CDR3 is 13 amino acids long. The CDR3 coding sequence is TGTGCCAGCAGCTTACAGGGGAACTATGGCTACACCTTC. Its translation is CASSLQGNYGYTF.

V gene TRBV5-1 combines with J gene TRBJ2-7; 10 bases fit TRBD2. The length of the CDR3 is 17 residues. Unmatched junction bases numbered 10, after V lost 0 bases and J lost 4 bases. The germline gives CDR1 SGHRS, CDR2 YFSETQ. CDR3 in DNA: TGCGCCAGCAGCTTGGAGGCTAGCGGGAGAATTAGGTACGAGCAGTACTTC. Residues: CASSLEASGRIRYEQYF. Together with reference TRBV5-1 and TRBJ2-7, the CDR3 gives the full variable domain: KAGVTQTPRYLIKTRGQQVTLSCSPISGHRSVSWYQQTPGQGLQFLFEYFSETQRNKGNFPGRFSGRQFSNSRSEMNVSTLELGDSALYLCASSLEASGRIRYEQYFGPGTRLTVT.

The V gene is TRBV30, the J gene TRBJ2-5; D might be TRBD2 (6 bases). Germline assignment: CDR1 GTSNPN and CDR2 SVGIG (reference sequence). The CDR3 runs to 15 residues. Trimming shortened V by 0 bases and J by 3 bases, and 14 bases separated the two germline ends. In nucleotides, the CDR3 is TGTGCCTGGAGTGTTGGGAGTAGCGGAAAAGAGACCCAGTACTTC. Residues: CAWSVGSSGKETQYF.

The V gene is TRBV4-1, the J gene TRBJ1-2, with no clear D. The germline V gene has CDR1 MGHRA and CDR2 YSYEKL. The CDR3 spans 13 residues. V lost 0 bases and J 4 bases, leaving 6 bases between the germline ends. The CDR3, as DNA: TGCGCCAGCAGCCAAGAAGAGGTCTATGGCTACACCTTC. Its translation: CASSQEEVYGYTF.

The J gene is TRBJ2-7, the V gene TRBV4-1; D is unresolved. The CDR3 length is 15 residues. V dropped 4 bases and J dropped 0 bases, with 13 bases sitting between them. In germline, CDR1 is MGHRA, CDR2 YSYEKL. CDR3 DNA: TGCGCCAGCAGCCTTCTCACGGCCAGCTCCTACGAGCAGTACTTC. Protein product: CASSLLTASSYEQYF.

This clone has just a few counts. V usage is TRBV28 and J usage is TRBJ1-2; D not certain. Trimming pared 8 bases from V and 4 bases from J, leaving 8 bases between. The length of the CDR3 is 11 residues. Germline V gene lookup returns CDR1 MDHEN and CDR2 SYDVKM. CDR3 coding DNA: TGTGCCAGCCAGTTTTCCTATGGCTACACCTTC. Amino acids: CASQFSYGYTF.

The chain carries TRBV6-4 and TRBJ2-2; D remains ambiguous. V gave up 4 bases and J gave up 4 bases, with 7 bases separating them. The V gene's germline CDR1 is MRHNA and CDR2 SNTAGT. This CDR3 has 13 amino acids. The CDR3 bases are TGTGCCAGCAGTGGAACGAGCACCGGGGAGCTGTTTTTT. Amino acid sequence: CASSGTSTGELFF.

The chain has TRBV9 and TRBJ2-3; D not certain. The CDR3 is 15 residues long. V shed 6 bases and J shed 6 bases, with 20 bases lying between them. Germline CDR1 is SGDLS and CDR2 is YYNGEE. The CDR3 DNA sequence: TGTGCCAGCAACCGAGGAGAACTCGTGGCGGATACGCAGTATTTT. Translating it yields CASNRGELVADTQYF.

This chain connects TRBV5-8 to TRBJ2-3, with 8 bases aligning to TRBD2. The germline V gene encodes CDR1 SGHTS and CDR2 YDEGEE. The junction had 13 bases not matched to a gene; V was cut back by 4 bases and J by 3 bases. The CDR3 totals 17 residues. Written as DNA, the CDR3 is TGTGCCAGCAGCCCTAAAGGAGCGGGAGTTGGGACAGATACGCAGTATTTT. Its translation is CASSPKGAGVGTDTQYF.

This chain uses TRBV27 with TRBJ2-1; D not resolved. Trimming removed 6 bases from V and 4 bases from J, with 10 bases in between. The CDR3 runs to 13 residues. Germline values: CDR1 MNHEY, CDR2 SMNVEV (reference sequence). Here the CDR3 DNA reads TGTGCCAGCAGCTTTAGGACGTACAATGAGCAGTTCTTC. Encoded protein: CASSFRTYNEQFF.

The chain uses TRBV27 and TRBJ2-5, with D perhaps TRBD1 (5 bases). Germline lookup yields CDR1 MNHEY and CDR2 SMNVEV (reference sequence). Trimming took off 5 bases at V and 4 bases at J, with 8 bases between the two ends. The CDR3 sequence is 12 residues long. The CDR3 reads CASSTQGETQYF. CDR3 DNA: TGTGCCAGCAGTACCCAGGGAGAGACCCAGTACTTC.

The V call is TRBV10-2, the J call TRBJ2-7; 7 bases agree with TRBD2. CDR1 is WSHSY, CDR2 SAAADI, per germline. The V gene end was trimmed by 5 bases and the J gene end by 0 bases; junction bases not matched to a gene: 4. The CDR3 totals 14 residues. CDR3 coding DNA: TGCGCCAGCAGTCGGCAGCGGGACTCCTACGAGCAGTACTTC. Amino acid sequence: CASSRQRDSYEQYF.

This chain uses TRBV18 with TRBJ2-1; 15 nucleotides line up with TRBD2. The CDR3 extends over 18 amino acids. Germline V gene sequence: CDR1 KGHSH, CDR2 LQKENI. The V and J ends lost 3 bases and 4 bases, in that order; junction bases with no gene match: 7. The CDR3 here is CASSPWTSGRALYNEQFF. The CDR3 coding sequence is TGTGCCAGCTCACCCTGGACTAGCGGGAGGGCCCTGTACAATGAGCAGTTCTTC.

This rearrangement joins TRBV5-1 to TRBJ2-7, with D perhaps TRBD1 (6 bases). Trimming pared 0 bases from V and 4 bases from J, leaving 14 bases between. Per germline, CDR1 SGHRS and CDR2 YFSETQ. The CDR3 sequence is 15 residues long. DNA for the CDR3: TGCGCCAGCAGCTTGGAAGGCAGGGGCCTTTACGAGCAGTACTTC. Its translation: CASSLEGRGLYEQYF.

The gene calls are TRBV3-1 (or the pseudogene TRBV3-2) and TRBJ2-7; TRBD1 matches at 7 bases. Germline CDR1 is LGHDT and CDR2 is YNNKEL (reference sequence). This CDR3 comprises 14 residues. J lost 6 bases, V lost 4 bases, and 9 bases had no gene match. CDR3 nucleotides: TGTGCCAGCAGCCGAATAGAGGGGGCGGTCGAGCAGTACTTC. Translating gives CASSRIEGAVEQYF.

The chain links TRBV6-5 to TRBJ2-7; D remains ambiguous. The V end was cut by 5 bases, the J end by 9 bases, with 11 bases between. Germline lookup yields CDR1 MNHEY and CDR2 SVGAGI. The CDR3 loop spans 11 amino acids. As DNA, the CDR3 is TGTGCCAGCAGTAACTTTGGGTGGCAGTACTTC. This sequence encodes CASSNFGWQYF.

V is TRBV6-4 and J is TRBJ2-1; 7 bases agree with TRBD2. There are 14 residues in the CDR3. CDR1 and CDR2 from the germline V gene are MRHNA and SNTAGT. The J segment lost 3 bases and the V segment lost 5 bases, leaving 4 bases of the junction unmatched. The CDR3: CASSPSGDYNEQFF. The CDR3, as DNA: TGTGCCAGCAGTCCTAGCGGTGACTACAATGAGCAGTTCTTC.

The chain joins TRBV18 to TRBJ2-1, with TRBD2 matching over 10 bases. The CDR3 runs to 16 residues. Per the germline V gene, CDR1 is KGHSH and CDR2 is LQKENI. The V segment lost 4 bases and the J segment 1 base; nucleotides outside the gene matches: 4. The CDR3, as DNA: TGTGCCAGCTCACGGACTAGCGGCCAATCCTACAATGAGCAGTTCTTC. It translates to CASSRTSGQSYNEQFF.

J is TRBJ1-5 and V is TRBV19; 10 bases are shared with TRBD1. This CDR3 contains 15 residues. Germline CDR1 LNHDA, CDR2 SQIVND (reference sequence). Germline trimming cut 6 bases from V and 2 bases from J; bases unmatched to any gene: 4. CDR3: CASSTGTGGNQPQHF. The DNA for the CDR3 is TGTGCCAGTAGCACCGGGACAGGGGGCAATCAGCCCCAGCATTTT.

The V call is TRBV4-3, the J call TRBJ2-1; D may be TRBD2 (5 bases). The V gene's germline CDR1 is LGHNA and CDR2 YSLEER. Trimming removed 5 bases at V and 5 bases at J, with 13 bases between. There are 14 residues in the CDR3. The CDR3 spells CASSVISGNNEQFF. CDR3 in DNA: TGCGCCAGCAGCGTCATTTCCGGGAACAATGAGCAGTTCTTC.

J is TRBJ2-7 and V is TRBV27; possible D gene TRBD1, 6 bases. This CDR3 has 13 residues. With 4 bases removed from V and 4 bases from J, the gap between germline ends came to 11 bases. In germline, CDR1 is MNHEY, CDR2 SMNVEV (reference sequence). CDR3 DNA sequence: TGTGCCAGCAGTTCCCCGGACAGTTACGAGCAGTACTTC. Its translation is CASSSPDSYEQYF.

The chain has TRBV10-3 and TRBJ2-2, with 11 bases fitting TRBD1. The germline CDR1 and CDR2 sequences are ENHRY and SYGVKD. The CDR3 is 17 residues long. Losses at the gene ends were 2 bases for V and 4 bases for J; bases not matched to a gene: 6. The CDR3 is CAISETGQGDSTGELFF. CDR3 coding DNA: TGTGCCATCAGTGAGACGGGACAGGGGGATAGCACCGGGGAGCTGTTTTTT.

J is TRBJ2-7 and V is TRBV6-4, with D possibly being TRBD2 (6 bases). The V and J ends lost 3 bases and 2 bases respectively, with 17 bases between them. Per germline, CDR1 MRHNA and CDR2 SNTAGT. The length of the CDR3 is 16 residues. The CDR3 coding sequence is TGTGCCAGCAGTGAGCCTCTAGGACCGGGGGCCTACGAGCAGTACTTC. Protein product: CASSEPLGPGAYEQYF.

V gene TRBV19 combines with J gene TRBJ2-3; 9 bases are a match to TRBD2. Germline V gene lookup returns CDR1 LNHDA and CDR2 SQIVND (reference sequence). V was clipped by 7 bases and J by 3 bases; unmatched bases: 11. The CDR3 consists of 16 residues. The CDR3 sequence: CASTPVSGSSTDTQYF. CDR3 nucleotides: TGTGCCAGTACCCCGGTTAGCGGGAGTTCGACAGATACGCAGTATTTT.